This passage covers 8 T cell receptor beta chains from one sample sequenced in a study of T-cell reconstitution after alpha-beta-depleted transplantation in children. Using unique molecular identifiers, the investigators prepared the TCRbeta library. MiXCR was run by TCRdb on the PCR reads, yielding one entry per CDR3 protein. Of around 800,000 distinct CDR3 sequences in the sample, approximately 15% were seen once. This specimen was PBMCs, mostly from graft donor cells, taken 360 days after TCRalphabeta/CD19-depleted stem cell transplant. The receptors shown here come from a male patient younger than 18 who had a stem cell transplant for acute lymphoblastic leukemia, so the T cells may come from the graft donor.

The genes are TRBV6-1 and TRBJ1-4, with D unresolved. Germline CDR1 and CDR2: MNHNS and SASEGT. V lost 5 bases, J lost 4 bases, and 8 bases lay in between. CDR3 length equals 13 residues. The CDR3 sequence is CASSRRSNEKLFF. CDR3 nucleotide sequence: TGTGCCAGCAGTAGACGAAGTAATGAAAAACTGTTTTTT.

In this sample, this clonotype turned up many times. This chain connects TRBV27 to TRBJ1-2; D unresolved. This CDR3 spans 13 amino acids. Germline V gene lookup returns CDR1 MNHEY and CDR2 SMNVEV (reference sequence). V was trimmed by 3 bases and J by 0 bases, leaving 5 bases between them. The CDR3 nucleotides read TGTGCCAGCAGTTTTGGATCTAACTATGGCTACACCTTC. This sequence encodes CASSFGSNYGYTF.

This clonotype was observed a few times. The chain has TRBV5-1 and TRBJ2-6; a possible D gene is TRBD1 (5 bases). Trimming took off 4 bases at V and 0 bases at J, with 11 bases between the two ends. This CDR3 has 16 residues. CDR1 is SGHRS and CDR2 is YFSETQ in the germline V gene. The CDR3 is CASSRPDTSGANVLTF. The CDR3 nucleotides read TGCGCCAGCAGCAGGCCGGACACCTCTGGGGCCAACGTCCTGACTTTC.

This clonotype showed up just a few times. The chain uses TRBV28 and TRBJ2-1; no clear D gene. Trimming took 2 bases from V and 0 from J, leaving 11 bases between them. This CDR3 spans 16 amino acids. Germline values: CDR1 MDHEN, CDR2 SYDVKM. CDR3 sequence: CASSLLPSYSYNEQFF. The CDR3 DNA sequence: TGTGCCAGCAGTTTACTACCGAGCTACTCCTACAATGAGCAGTTCTTC.

This clonotype came up a few times. The chain couples TRBV27 to TRBJ2-1, with TRBD1 matching 9 bases. The CDR3 has 14 amino acids. CDR1 and CDR2 from the germline V gene are MNHEY and SMNVEV (reference sequence). The ends lost 6 bases at V and 3 bases at J; junction bases unmatched: 3. CDR3 loop: CASRGTGIYNEQFF. CDR3 DNA: TGTGCCAGCAGGGGGACAGGGATCTACAATGAGCAGTTCTTC.

This clonotype came up a few times. The CDR3 DNA follows: TGCAGCGTAAAAACTTCAACAGGGGCAGCGAACACTGAAGCTTTCTTT. This encodes CSVKTSTGAANTEAFF. The V call is TRBV29-1, the J call TRBJ1-1; 7 bases map to TRBD1. Germline CDR1 and CDR2: SQVTM and ANQGSEA. Trimming at V came to 6 bases and at J to 1 base, leaving 14 bases not matched to a gene. CDR3 length: 16 amino acids.

The sample holds a few counts of this clonotype. The rearrangement links TRBV20-1 to TRBJ1-5; 10 nucleotides align to TRBD1. Germline lookup yields CDR1 DFQATT and CDR2 SNEGSKA (reference sequence). V lost 5 bases to trimming and J lost 3 bases; unmatched junction nucleotides: 7. The CDR3 covers 15 residues. Here the CDR3 DNA reads TGCAGTGCTCCCGGGACAGGGGTTGTCAATCAGCCCCAGCATTTT. Residues: CSAPGTGVVNQPQHF.

The chain joins TRBV7-2 to TRBJ2-3; TRBD1 might be the D (6 bases). The CDR3 extends over 15 amino acids. The V gene lost 5 bases and the J gene lost 5 bases, with 17 bases spanning the gap. Per germline, CDR1 SGHTA and CDR2 FQGNSA. CDR3 amino acids: CASSRLRGVGDTQYF. The CDR3 DNA follows: TGTGCCAGCAGCCGCCTCAGGGGCGTGGGAGATACGCAGTATTTT.